These 2 T cell receptor beta chains were all obtained from the same sample, sequenced in a study of T cells in localized non-small cell lung cancer. Method: immunoSEQ multiplex PCR; TCRdb's copy keeps in-frame clones and lacks some. The table lists roughly 34,000 clones, 85% to 90% of them singletons, with around 4% in the top ten. The sequencing here drew on peripheral blood, taken before any cancer treatment. These receptors were obtained from a male donor at least 60 years old with stage III lung adenocarcinoma.

The chain employs TRBV18 and TRBJ1-5, with D hard to call. Trimming took 2 bases from V and 2 from J, leaving 7 bases between them. Germline CDR1 reads KGHSH; CDR2 reads LQKENI. The CDR3 is 14 residues long. CDR3 sequence (DNA): TGTGCCAGCTCACCATCGTTTGGCAATCAGCCCCAGCATTTT. Translating it yields CASSPSFGNQPQHF.

The J gene is TRBJ1-6, the V gene TRBV30, with TRBD1 as a possible D gene (6 bases). Germline CDR1 reads GTSNPN; CDR2 reads SVGIG (reference sequence). Trimming took 7 bases from V and 6 from J, leaving 22 bases between them. The CDR3 is 16 residues long. CDR3 nucleotide sequence: TGTGCCTACAAAACGGACAGAGGGGCGGGTAATTCACCCCTCCACTTT. Protein sequence: CAYKTDRGAGNSPLHF.